This T cell receptor beta chain was sequenced during a study of T-cell memory formation after mild COVID-19. Study details: TCR clusters mostly belonged to single donors.

Germline V lookup: CDR1 SGHTA, CDR2 FQGNSA. V trimming: 9 bases; J trimming: 4 bases; junction bases outside the gene matches: 3. This CDR3 contains 12 residues. The TCR alpha and TCR beta cDNA libraries, bearing sample barcodes and UMIs, were generated by 5'RACE using constant-segment primers. TCRdb re-called the 5' RACE reads with MiXCR, one entry per CDR3 protein. This sample yields about 270,000 distinct CDR3 sequences, of which 15% are seen a single time; over 2% belongs to the top ten. The sequenced sample consisted of PBMCs or a T cell subset sorted from them (not recorded which). The receptor's source is an adult woman who had mild COVID-19 (a few samples of this study predate the infection). Cell type and time point are not known. The V and J genes are TRBV7-2 and TRBJ2-5, with TRBD2 matching 9 bases. CDR3: CASSGRGETQYF. The CDR3 nucleotides are TGTGCCAGTAGCGGGAGAGGAGAGACCCAGTACTTC.